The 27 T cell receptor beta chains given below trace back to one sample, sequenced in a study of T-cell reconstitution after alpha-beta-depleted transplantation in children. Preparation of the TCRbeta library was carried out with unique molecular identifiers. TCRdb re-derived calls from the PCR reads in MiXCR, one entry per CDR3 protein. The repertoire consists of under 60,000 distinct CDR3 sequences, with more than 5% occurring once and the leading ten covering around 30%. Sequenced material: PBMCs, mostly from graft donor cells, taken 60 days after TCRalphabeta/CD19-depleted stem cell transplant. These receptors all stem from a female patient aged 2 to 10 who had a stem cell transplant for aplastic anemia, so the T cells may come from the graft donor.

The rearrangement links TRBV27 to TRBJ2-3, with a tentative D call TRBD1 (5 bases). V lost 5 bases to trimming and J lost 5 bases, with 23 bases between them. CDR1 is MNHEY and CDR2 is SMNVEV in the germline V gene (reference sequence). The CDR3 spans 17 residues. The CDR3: CASSRIPPRGAIDTQYF. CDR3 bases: TGTGCCAGCAGTCGTATCCCACCCCGTGGGGCTATAGATACGCAGTATTTT.

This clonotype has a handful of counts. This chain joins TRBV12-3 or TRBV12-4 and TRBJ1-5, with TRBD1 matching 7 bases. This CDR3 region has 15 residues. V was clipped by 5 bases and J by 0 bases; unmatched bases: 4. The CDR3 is CASSLRGYSNQPQHF. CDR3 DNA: TGTGCCAGCAGTCTCAGGGGGTATAGCAATCAGCCCCAGCATTTT.

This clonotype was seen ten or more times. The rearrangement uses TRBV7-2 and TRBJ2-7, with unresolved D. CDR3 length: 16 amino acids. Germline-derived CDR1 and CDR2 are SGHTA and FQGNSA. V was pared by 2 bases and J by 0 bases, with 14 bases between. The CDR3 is CASSLKGSSSSYEQYF. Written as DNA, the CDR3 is TGTGCCAGCAGCTTAAAAGGCTCGTCAAGCTCCTACGAGCAGTACTTC. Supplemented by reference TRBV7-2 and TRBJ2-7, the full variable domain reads GAGVSQSPSNKVTEKGKDVELRCDPISGHTALYWYRQSLGQGLEFLIYFQGNSAPDKSGLPSDRFSAERTGGSVSTLTIQRTQQEDSAVYLCASSLKGSSSSYEQYFGPGTRLTVT.

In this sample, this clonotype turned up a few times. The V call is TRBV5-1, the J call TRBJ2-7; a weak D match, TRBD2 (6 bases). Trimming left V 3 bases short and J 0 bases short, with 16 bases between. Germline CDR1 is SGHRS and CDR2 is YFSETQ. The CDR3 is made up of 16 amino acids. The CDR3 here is CASSSSGRGISYEQYF. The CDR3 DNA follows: TGCGCCAGCAGCTCCTCCGGGCGGGGTATCTCCTACGAGCAGTACTTC. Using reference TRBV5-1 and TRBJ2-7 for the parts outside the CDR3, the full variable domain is KAGVTQTPRYLIKTRGQQVTLSCSPISGHRSVSWYQQTPGQGLQFLFEYFSETQRNKGNFPGRFSGRQFSNSRSEMNVSTLELGDSALYLCASSSSGRGISYEQYFGPGTRLTVT.

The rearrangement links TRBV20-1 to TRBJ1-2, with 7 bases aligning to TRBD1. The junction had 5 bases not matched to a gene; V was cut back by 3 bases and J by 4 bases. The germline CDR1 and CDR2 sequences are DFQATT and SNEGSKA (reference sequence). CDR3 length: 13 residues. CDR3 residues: CSASDRATYGYTF. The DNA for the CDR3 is TGCAGTGCTAGCGACAGGGCGACCTATGGCTACACCTTC.

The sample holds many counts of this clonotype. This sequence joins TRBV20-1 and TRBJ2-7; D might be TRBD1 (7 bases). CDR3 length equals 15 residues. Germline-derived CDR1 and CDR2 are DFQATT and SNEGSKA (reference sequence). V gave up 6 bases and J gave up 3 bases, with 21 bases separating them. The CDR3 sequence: CSAHVPQGGRYEQYF. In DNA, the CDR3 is TGCAGTGCCCACGTACCGCAGGGGGGCCGCTACGAGCAGTACTTC.

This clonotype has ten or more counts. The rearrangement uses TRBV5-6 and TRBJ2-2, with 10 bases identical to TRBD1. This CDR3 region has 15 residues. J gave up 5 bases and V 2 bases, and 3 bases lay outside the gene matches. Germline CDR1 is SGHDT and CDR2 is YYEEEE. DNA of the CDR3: TGTGCCAGCAGCTTCGACAGGGGGCTAACCGGGGAGCTGTTTTTT. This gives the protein CASSFDRGLTGELFF.

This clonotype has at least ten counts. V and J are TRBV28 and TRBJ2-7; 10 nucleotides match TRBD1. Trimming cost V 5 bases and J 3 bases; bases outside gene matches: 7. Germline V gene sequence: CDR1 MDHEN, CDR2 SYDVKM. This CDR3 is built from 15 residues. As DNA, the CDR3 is TGTGCCAGCAGTACAACCGGGACAGGGGTCTACGAGCAGTACTTC. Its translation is CASSTTGTGVYEQYF.

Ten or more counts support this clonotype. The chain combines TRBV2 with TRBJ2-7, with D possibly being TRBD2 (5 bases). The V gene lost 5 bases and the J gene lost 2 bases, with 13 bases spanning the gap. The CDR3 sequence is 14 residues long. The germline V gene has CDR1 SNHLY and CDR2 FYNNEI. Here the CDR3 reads CASSSEGRAYEQYF. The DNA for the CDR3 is TGTGCCAGCAGTTCCGAGGGTAGGGCCTACGAGCAGTACTTC. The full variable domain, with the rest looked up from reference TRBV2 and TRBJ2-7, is EPEVTQTPSHQVTQMGQEVILRCVPISNHLYFYWYRQILGQKVEFLVSFYNNEISEKSEIFDDQFSVERPDGSNFTLKIRSTKLEDSAMYFCASSSEGRAYEQYFGPGTRLTVT.

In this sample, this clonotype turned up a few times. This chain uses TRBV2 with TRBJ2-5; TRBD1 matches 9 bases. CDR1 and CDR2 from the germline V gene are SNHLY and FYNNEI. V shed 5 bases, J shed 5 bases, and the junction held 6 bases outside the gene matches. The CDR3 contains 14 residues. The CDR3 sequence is CASSSGTGTETQYF. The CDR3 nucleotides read TGTGCCAGCAGTTCCGGGACAGGGACGGAGACCCAGTACTTC.

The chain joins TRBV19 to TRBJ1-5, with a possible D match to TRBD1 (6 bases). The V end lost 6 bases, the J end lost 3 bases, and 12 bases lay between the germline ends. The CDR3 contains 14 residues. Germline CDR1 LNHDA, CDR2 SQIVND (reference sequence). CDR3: CASRVDRINQPQHF. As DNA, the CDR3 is TGTGCCAGTAGGGTCGACAGGATCAATCAGCCCCAGCATTTT.

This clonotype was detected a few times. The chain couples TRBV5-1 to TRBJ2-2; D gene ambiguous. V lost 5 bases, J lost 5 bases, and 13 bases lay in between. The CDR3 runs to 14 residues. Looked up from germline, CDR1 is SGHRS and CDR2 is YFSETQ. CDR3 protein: CASSHAPETGELFF. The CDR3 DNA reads TGCGCCAGCAGTCACGCCCCTGAAACCGGGGAGCTGTTTTTT. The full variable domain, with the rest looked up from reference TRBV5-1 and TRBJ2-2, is KAGVTQTPRYLIKTRGQQVTLSCSPISGHRSVSWYQQTPGQGLQFLFEYFSETQRNKGNFPGRFSGRQFSNSRSEMNVSTLELGDSALYLCASSHAPETGELFFGEGSRLTVL.

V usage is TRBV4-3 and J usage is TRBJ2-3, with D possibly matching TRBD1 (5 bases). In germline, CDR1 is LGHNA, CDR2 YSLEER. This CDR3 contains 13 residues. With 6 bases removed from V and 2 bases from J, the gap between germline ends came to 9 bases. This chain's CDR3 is CASRGAATDTQYF. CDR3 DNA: TGCGCCAGCAGAGGGGCCGCCACAGATACGCAGTATTTT.

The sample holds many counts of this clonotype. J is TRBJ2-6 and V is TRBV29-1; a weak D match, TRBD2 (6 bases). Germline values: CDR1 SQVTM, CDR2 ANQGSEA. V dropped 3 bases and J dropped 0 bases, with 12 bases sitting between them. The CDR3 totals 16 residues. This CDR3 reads CSVDSGRLSGANVLTF. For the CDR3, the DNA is TGCAGCGTTGACTCGGGGAGGCTCTCTGGGGCCAACGTCCTGACTTTC.

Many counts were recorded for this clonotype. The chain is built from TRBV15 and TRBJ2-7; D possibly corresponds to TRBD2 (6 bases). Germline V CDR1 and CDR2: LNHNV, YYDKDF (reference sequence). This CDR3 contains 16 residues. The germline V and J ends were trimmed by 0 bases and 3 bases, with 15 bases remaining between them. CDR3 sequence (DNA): TGTGCCACCAGCAGAGAAGCAGGAGGGTCGAACTACGAGCAGTACTTC. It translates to CATSREAGGSNYEQYF.

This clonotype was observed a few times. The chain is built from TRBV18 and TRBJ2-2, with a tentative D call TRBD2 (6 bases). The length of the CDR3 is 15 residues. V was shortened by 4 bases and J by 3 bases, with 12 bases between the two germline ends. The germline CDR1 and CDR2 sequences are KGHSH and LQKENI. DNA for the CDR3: TGTGCCAGCTCACGGAGGGTGAGGGACACCGGGGAGCTGTTTTTT. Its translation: CASSRRVRDTGELFF.

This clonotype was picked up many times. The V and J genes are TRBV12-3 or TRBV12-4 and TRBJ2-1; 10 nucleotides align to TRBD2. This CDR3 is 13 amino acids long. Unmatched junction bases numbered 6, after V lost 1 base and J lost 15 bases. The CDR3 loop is CASSLELAGAGFF. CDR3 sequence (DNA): TGTGCCAGCAGTTTAGAGCTAGCGGGGGCCGGGTTCTTC.

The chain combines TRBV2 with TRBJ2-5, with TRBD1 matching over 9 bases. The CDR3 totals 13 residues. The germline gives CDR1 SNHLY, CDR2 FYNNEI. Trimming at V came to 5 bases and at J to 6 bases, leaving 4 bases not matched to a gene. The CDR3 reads CASSPDRGKTQYF. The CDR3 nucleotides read TGTGCCAGCAGTCCTGACAGGGGGAAGACCCAGTACTTC.

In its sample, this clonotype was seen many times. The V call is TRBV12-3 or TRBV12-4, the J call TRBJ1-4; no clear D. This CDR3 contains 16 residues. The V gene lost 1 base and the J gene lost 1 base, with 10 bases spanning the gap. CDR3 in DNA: TGTGCCAGCAGTTTAGGGATGGAGGGAACTAATGAAAAACTGTTTTTT. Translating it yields CASSLGMEGTNEKLFF.

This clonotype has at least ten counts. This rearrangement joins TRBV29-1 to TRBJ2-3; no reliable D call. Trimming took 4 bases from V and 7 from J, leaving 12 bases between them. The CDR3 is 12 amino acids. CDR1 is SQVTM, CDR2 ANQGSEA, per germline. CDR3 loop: CSVGLSANTQYF. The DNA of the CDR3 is TGCAGCGTTGGTCTCTCGGCCAATACGCAGTATTTT.

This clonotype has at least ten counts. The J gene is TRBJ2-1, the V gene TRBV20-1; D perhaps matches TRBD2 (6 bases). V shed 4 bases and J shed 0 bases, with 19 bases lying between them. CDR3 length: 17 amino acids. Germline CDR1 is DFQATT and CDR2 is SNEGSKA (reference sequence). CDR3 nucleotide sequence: TGCAGTGCTACCGACGGAGGGCCTTCCCGCTCCTACAATGAGCAGTTCTTC. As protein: CSATDGGPSRSYNEQFF.

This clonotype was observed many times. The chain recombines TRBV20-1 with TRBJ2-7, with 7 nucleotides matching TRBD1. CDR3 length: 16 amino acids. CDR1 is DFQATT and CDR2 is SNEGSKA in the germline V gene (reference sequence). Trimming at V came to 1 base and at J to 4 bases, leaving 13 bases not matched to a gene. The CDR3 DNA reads TGCAGTGCTAGAGCTCTCAACAGGGGTCTCACTTACGAGCAGTACTTC. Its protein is CSARALNRGLTYEQYF.

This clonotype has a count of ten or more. The CDR3 reads CASSPQGLNTEAFF. For the CDR3, the DNA is TGTGCCAGCTCACCACAGGGTTTGAACACTGAAGCTTTCTTT. This rearrangement joins TRBV18 to TRBJ1-1; D ambiguous. This CDR3 is built from 14 residues. Trimming left V 1 base short and J 0 bases short, with 6 bases between. In germline, CDR1 is KGHSH, CDR2 LQKENI.

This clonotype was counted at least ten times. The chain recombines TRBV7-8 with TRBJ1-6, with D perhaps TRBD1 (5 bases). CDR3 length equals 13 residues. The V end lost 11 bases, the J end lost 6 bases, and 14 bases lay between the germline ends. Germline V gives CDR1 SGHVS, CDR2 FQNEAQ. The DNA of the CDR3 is TGTGCCGGAGGGACGGGGATTAATTCACCCCTCCACTTT. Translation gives CAGGTGINSPLHF.

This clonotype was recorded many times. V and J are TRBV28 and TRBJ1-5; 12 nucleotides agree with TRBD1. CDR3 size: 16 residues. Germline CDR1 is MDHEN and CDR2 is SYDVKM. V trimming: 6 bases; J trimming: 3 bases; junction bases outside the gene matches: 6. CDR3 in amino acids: CASSWDRGPFNQPQHF. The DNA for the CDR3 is TGTGCCAGCAGCTGGGACAGGGGGCCATTCAATCAGCCCCAGCATTTT.

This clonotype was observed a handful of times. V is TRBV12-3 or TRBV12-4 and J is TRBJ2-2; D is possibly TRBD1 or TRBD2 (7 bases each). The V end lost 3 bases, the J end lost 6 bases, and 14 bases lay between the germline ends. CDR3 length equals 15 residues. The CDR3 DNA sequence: TGTGCCAGCAGTTTGACAGGGAGCGGGGCCGGGGAGCTGTTTTTT. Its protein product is CASSLTGSGAGELFF.

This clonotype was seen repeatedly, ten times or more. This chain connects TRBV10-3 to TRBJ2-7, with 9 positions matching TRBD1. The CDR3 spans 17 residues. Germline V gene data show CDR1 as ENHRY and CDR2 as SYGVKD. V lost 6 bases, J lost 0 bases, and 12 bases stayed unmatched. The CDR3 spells CAIRTGTGREGSYEQYF. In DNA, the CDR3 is TGTGCCATCAGGACCGGGACAGGGAGAGAAGGCTCCTACGAGCAGTACTTC.